This passage covers 8 T cell receptor beta chains from one sample sequenced in a study of T cells in Graves' hyperthyroidism and ophthalmopathy. What was amplified from RNA transcripts were TCR beta CDR3 regions. First-round RT-PCR with HTBI primers amplified the TCR CDR3 region. TCRdb re-called the multiplex PCR reads with MiXCR, one entry per CDR3 protein. The sample carries some 550,000 distinct CDR3 sequences, less than 25% recorded once. Sequencing was done on a sample of blood. The receptor set was obtained from a man younger than 35 with Graves' hyperthyroidism.

There are many counts of this clonotype. The chain recombines TRBV2 with TRBJ2-7; maybe TRBD1 (5 bases). Trimming took 11 bases from V and 1 from J, leaving 18 bases between them. Germline CDR1 SNHLY, CDR2 FYNNEI. CDR3 length equals 14 residues. This CDR3 is CASRAQTVSYEQYF. The CDR3 region has the DNA TGTGCCTCAAGAGCGCAGACAGTTTCCTACGAGCAGTACTTC.

This rearrangement joins TRBV24-1 to TRBJ1-1; D unclear. Germline V CDR1 and CDR2: KGHDR, SFDVKD. The CDR3 spans 15 residues. Trimming cost V 3 bases and J 1 base, with 11 bases left between them. The CDR3 coding sequence is TGTGCCACCAGTGATAAGGGTATTGGGAACACTGAAGCTTTCTTT. This codes for CATSDKGIGNTEAFF.

In its sample, this clonotype was seen many times. This chain joins TRBV7-2 and TRBJ2-5, with D perhaps TRBD2 (7 bases). Germline assignment: CDR1 SGHTA and CDR2 FQGNSA. Trimming removed 1 base from V and 2 bases from J, with 14 bases in between. This CDR3 region has 16 residues. The CDR3 region has the DNA TGTGCCAGCAGCTTAGGGGGGGGCGGGAGACAAGAGACCCAGTACTTC. It yields the protein CASSLGGGGRQETQYF.

CDR3: CASRGQGISNQPQHF. The CDR3 DNA reads TGTGCCAGCAGGGGACAGGGGATCAGCAATCAGCCCCAGCATTTT. The chain joins TRBV28 to TRBJ1-5, with TRBD1 identical over 10 bases. V trimming: 6 bases; J trimming: 1 base; junction bases outside the gene matches: 3. The CDR3 loop spans 15 amino acids. The germline CDR1 and CDR2 sequences are MDHEN and SYDVKM.

In this sample, this clonotype turned up many times. The chain combines TRBV20-1 with TRBJ2-5, with D possibly TRBD1 on 5 matching bases. V shed 4 bases and J shed 5 bases, with 8 bases lying between them. The CDR3 contains 11 residues. Germline V gene sequence: CDR1 DFQATT, CDR2 SNEGSKA (reference sequence). DNA for the CDR3: TGCAGTGCTACCTCAGGGGAGACCCAGTACTTC. Translated, it gives CSATSGETQYF.

This clonotype was detected ten times or more. V and J are TRBV27 and TRBJ2-7; D gene uncertain. The germline V and J ends were trimmed by 7 bases and 5 bases, with 12 bases remaining between them. The CDR3 loop spans 12 amino acids. CDR1 and CDR2 (germline): MNHEY, SMNVEV (reference sequence). The CDR3 loop reads CASKGWAHEQYF. For the CDR3, the DNA is TGTGCCAGCAAGGGATGGGCCCACGAGCAGTACTTC.

The sample holds a few counts of this clonotype. The junction departs from the called germline gene at one end, perhaps through a read error. The V call is TRBV2, the J call TRBJ1-5; D remains unclear. Germline V gene sequence: CDR1 SNHLY, CDR2 FYNNEI. The CDR3 spans 16 residues. CDR3 in amino acids: CASTEGGRLVGQPQHF. Here the CDR3 DNA reads TGTGCCAGCACTGAAGGTGGACGGTTGGTGGGGCAGCCCCAGCATTTT.

This chain uses TRBV19 with TRBJ2-5; D is possibly TRBD2 (6 bases). The V gene lost 1 base and the J gene lost 5 bases, with 14 bases spanning the gap. Germline V gene sequence: CDR1 LNHDA, CDR2 SQIVND (reference sequence). The CDR3 is made up of 15 amino acids. The CDR3 DNA sequence: TGTGCCAGTAGTATAGGCGGGGAAGTCCGCGAGACCCAGTACTTC. Residues: CASSIGGEVRETQYF.